This TCR beta chain was profiled in a study of radiation and T cells in renal cell carcinoma. The treatment is: 15 Gy SBRT to primary tumor, nephrectomy 4 weeks later. Findings and limits, study-wide: Compared with controls, irradiated tumors had more, larger dominant CDR3 motifs.

In this sample, this clone turned up a few times. Antigen specificity is unknown. The length of the CDR3 is 13 residues. Germline V lookup: CDR1 MNHNY, CDR2 SVGAGI (reference sequence). V lost 6 bases and J 0 bases, leaving 6 bases between the germline ends. Here immunoSEQ multiplex PCR was the method, and the copy in TCRdb shows in-frame clones only, minus some. The table includes just over 15,000 clones, around three fifths detected once. The TCR sequence derives from a woman aged 70-85 years with renal cell carcinoma. The chain combines TRBV6-6 with TRBJ2-1, with D unclear. The specimen was tumor tissue, collected from a patient whose treatment included radiotherapy and nephrectomy. The CDR3 sequence: CASSYDSYNEQFF. The CDR3, as DNA: TGTGCCAGCAGCTATGACTCCTACAATGAGCAGTTCTTC.